This T cell receptor (beta chain) was sequenced during a study of blood T cell repertoires in COVID-19. Original processing methods: The authors estimated nucleated cell counts from reference gene primer amplification. Here immunoSEQ multiplex PCR was the method, and the copy in TCRdb shows in-frame clones only, minus some. That table gives V, J and clone size, and the DNA gave D and trimming. This sample carries fewer than 200,000 clones, roughly 80% of them seen once, and the ten largest clones take approximately 10%. Germline CDR1 is SEHNR and CDR2 is FQNEAQ (reference sequence). Trimming removed 5 bases at V and 1 base at J, with 10 bases between. There are 14 residues in the CDR3.

V gene TRBV7-9 combines with J gene TRBJ2-3, with D possibly being TRBD1 (6 bases). The TCR originated in a woman between 35 and 50 years old with COVID-19, enrolled during active disease. Sample: peripheral blood. CDR3 loop: CASSMRQGTDTQYF. DNA for the CDR3: TGTGCCAGCAGCATGAGACAGGGCACAGATACGCAGTATTTT.